Below, one T cell receptor (beta chain) is given with its context. Its antigen is not known. 13 Jbeta primers and 60 Vbeta primers were used for the PCR. Generated by immunoSEQ multiplex PCR, the TCRdb table keeps only in-frame clones and is missing some. This sample carries about 160,000 clones, approximately 81% of them seen once, and the ten largest clones take around 2.4%. The data stem from a study of cytomegalovirus exposure and HLA in healthy donors. General study points: CMV serostatus was the sole immune exposure information available. A later analysis linked a missense DCLRE1C variant to TCR beta V- and J-gene trimming.

V shed 5 bases, J shed 1 base, and the junction held 7 bases outside the gene matches. From germline, CDR1 is SEHNR and CDR2 FQNEAQ (reference sequence). CDR3 size: 17 residues. The source of this sequence is a female donor in good health and CMV-seronegative. The chain is built from TRBV7-9 and TRBJ2-7; 14 bases map to TRBD2. The specimen sequenced was PBMCs. CDR3 sequence (DNA): TGTGCCAGCAGCCCGGGACTAGCGGGGGCCTCTTCCTACGAGCAGTACTTC. It encodes CASSPGLAGASSYEQYF. Using reference TRBV7-9 and TRBJ2-7 for the parts outside the CDR3, the full variable domain is DTGVSQNPRHKITKRGQNVTFRCDPISEHNRLYWYRQTLGQGPEFLTYFQNEAQLEKSRLLSDRFSAERPKGSFSTLEIQRTEQGDSAMYLCASSPGLAGASSYEQYFGPGTRLTVT.